The rows below give T cell receptor beta chains drawn from one sample of a study of T cell changes during pregnancy in multiple sclerosis. Sequenced by immunoSEQ multiplex PCR; TCRdb stores in-frame clones only, minus some. The sample has around 50,000 clones; around nine tenths are singletons. The sample taken for sequencing was peripheral blood from another person, used as feeder cells. The receptors were sampled from a human donor whose cells served as feeder cells for cultures in a pregnancy study. Both conserved end residues are part of each CDR3. Fields, in order: clone size, D gene, V gene, J gene, CDR3 protein, CDR3 DNA. D genes are given only for firm matches. Clone size is given for some rows only: seen once, a few or many times, or a class if the clone is expanded.

>few|TRBD1|TRBV5-1|TRBJ2-1
CASSLGTGGAGPFF
TGCGCCAGCAGCTTGGGGACAGGGGGCGCCGGTCCGTTCTTC
>.|.|TRBV19|TRBJ2-1
CASSIYTGYSYNEQFF
TGTGCCAGTAGTATTTATACAGGGTACTCCTACAATGAGCAGTTCTTC
>.|.|TRBV6-5|TRBJ2-5
CASSYGPGQETQYF
TGTGCCAGCAGTTACGGGCCGGGGCAAGAGACCCAGTACTTC
>.|.|TRBV11-2|TRBJ2-7
CASSLGDRRYF
TGTGCCAGCAGCTTAGGGGATCGTCGGTACTTC
>.|.|TRBV4-1|TRBJ1-5
CASSQEGVGQPQHF
TGCGCCAGCAGCCAAGAGGGGGTCGGTCAGCCCCAGCATTTT
>once|TRBD2|TRBV5-1|TRBJ2-1
CASSPLAGGRGEQFF
TGCGCCAGCAGCCCCTTAGCGGGAGGGCGAGGTGAGCAGTTCTTC
>.|.|TRBV27|TRBJ1-4
CASSLWGPFNEKLFF
TGTGCCAGCAGTTTATGGGGACCGTTTAATGAAAAACTGTTTTTT
>.|.|TRBV7-8|TRBJ1-2
CASSLAGAISGYGYTF
TGTGCCAGCAGCTTAGCGGGGGCAATATCGGGCTATGGCTACACCTTC
>.|.|TRBV6-6|TRBJ1-4
CASRRNEKLFF
TGTGCCAGCAGGAGGAATGAAAAACTGTTTTTT
>.|.|TRBV30|TRBJ1-3
CAWSLRGLSGNTIYF
TGTGCCTGGAGCCTCCGGGGGCTCTCTGGAAACACCATATATTTT
>.|.|TRBV4-1|TRBJ1-2
CASSQDGMSNYGYTF
TGCGCCAGCAGCCAAGATGGCATGAGCAACTATGGCTACACCTTC
>once|.|TRBV7-8|TRBJ1-1
CASSLVGGSAEAFF
TGTGCCAGCAGCTTAGTAGGGGGTTCGGCTGAAGCTTTCTTT
>.|TRBD1|TRBV2|TRBJ1-2
CASGNRDRGLCCTF
TGTGCCAGCGGTAACCGGGACAGGGGGCTGTGTTGCACCTTC
>.|.|TRBV11-3|TRBJ1-1
CASSLESGTEAFF
TGTGCCAGCAGCTTAGAGTCGGGGACTGAAGCTTTCTTT
>.|.|TRBV6-1|TRBJ1-3
CASSEGILSGNTIYF
TGTGCCAGCAGTGAAGGAATCCTCTCTGGAAACACCATATATTTT
>once|.|TRBV5-8|TRBJ2-2
CASSYDRGRTGELFF
TGTGCCAGCAGCTATGATCGCGGACGCACCGGGGAGCTGTTTTTT
>.|.|TRBV9|TRBJ2-1
CASSLNRYNEQFF
TGTGCCAGCAGCTTAAACCGATACAATGAGCAGTTCTTC
>few|.|TRBV29-1|TRBJ2-7
CSVLIPGLRSFEQYF
TGCAGCGTGTTGATACCAGGTTTGAGGAGCTTCGAGCAGTACTTC
>.|.|TRBV19|TRBJ2-5
CASSPFAQGTQYF
TGTGCCAGTAGTCCCTTTGCCCAGGGGACCCAGTACTTC
>.|.|TRBV5-1|TRBJ1-1
CASSLAHQNTEAFF
TGCGCCAGCAGCTTGGCACACCAGAACACTGAAGCTTTCTTT
>.|.|TRBV7-2|TRBJ2-1
CASSLTQPSYNEQFF
TGTGCCAGCAGCTTAACGCAGCCCTCCTACAATGAGCAGTTCTTC